This T cell receptor (beta chain) comes out of a study of breast tumors, draining lymph nodes, adjacent tissues. Study observations and caveats: That most tumor T cells come from lymph nodes remained unproven.

TCRdb re-derived calls from the multiplex PCR reads in MiXCR, one entry per CDR3 protein. The table records under 250,000 distinct CDR3 sequences, roughly 30% of them present only once. The lymph nodes were axillary draining lymph nodes from breast cancer patients. This clonotype was counted many times. Its antigen is undetermined. Sequenced sample: axillary lymph node tissue. The sequence derives from a female donor with breast cancer. Some clones in this sample may be carry-over from other donors' samples.

The CDR3 DNA is TGTGCCAGCAGCTTACCGGGGAGGGATACGCAGTATTTT. Its translation is CASSLPGRDTQYF. The rearrangement links TRBV7-8 to TRBJ2-3, with D perhaps TRBD2 (6 bases). This CDR3 contains 13 residues. Germline V gene lookup returns CDR1 SGHVS and CDR2 FQNEAQ. V lost 2 bases, J lost 6 bases, and 9 bases lay in between.